The T cell receptor (beta chain) under discussion was sequenced for a study of identical twins. The CDR3 extends over 14 amino acids. The V gene end was trimmed by 6 bases and the J gene end by 6 bases; junction bases not matched to a gene: 5. CDR1 and CDR2 (germline): LNHDA, SQIVND (reference sequence). Worth noting for this clonotype: The antigen remains undetermined.

Study results and limitations: Twins' excess sharing was less marked for out-of-frame beta sequences. High-abundance cord blood beta clonotypes had fewer insertions; memory repertoires showed none.

Template switching added a universal primer site; cDNA carried unique molecular identifiers. TCRdb re-called the 5' RACE reads through MiXCR, storing one row per CDR3 protein. The sample gives approximately 600,000 distinct CDR3 sequences, around 7.4% of which show up once; roughly 1.6% is in the top ten. The data were also submitted as part of a second study, on yellow fever vaccine responses in identical twins.

Sequenced input: PBMCs. The sequence was collected from a woman aged 18-35 years in good health. The chain links TRBV19 to TRBJ2-7, with 13 bases aligning to TRBD2. The DNA of the CDR3 is TGTGCCAGTAGGACCGGGACTAGCGGGATCGAGCAGTACTTC. Its translation is CASRTGTSGIEQYF.